Included here is one T cell receptor beta chain sequence, with context. The antigen remains unidentified. Clones were read by immunoSEQ multiplex PCR, and TCRdb kept only the in-frame ones, dropping some. Of some 130,000 clones detected, over 75% appear once; the ten largest clones hold less than 2.5%. These data are taken from a study of radiation and T cells in renal cell carcinoma. This CDR3 is 15 amino acids long. Deletions cut 0 bases from V and 8 bases from J, with 17 bases between. The germline CDR1 and CDR2 sequences are SGHNT and YYREEE (reference sequence). Whole-study results and caveats: Baseline intratumoral clonotype presence is unknown without pretreatment biopsies.

The time point denotes: blood 2 weeks post-SBRT. The treatment is: 15 Gy SBRT to primary tumor, nephrectomy 4 weeks later. Radiation-treated patients gave blood at baseline, week 2 and week 4. This clonotype originated in a woman aged 60-75 years with renal cell carcinoma. The material sequenced was blood, taken from a patient whose treatment included radiotherapy and nephrectomy. The chain has TRBV5-4 and TRBJ1-2; tentative D call: TRBD1 (6 bases). The CDR3 spells CASSLADGGRTGYTF. The CDR3 DNA is TGTGCCAGCAGCTTGGCTGACGGGGGGCGTACAGGCTACACCTTC.